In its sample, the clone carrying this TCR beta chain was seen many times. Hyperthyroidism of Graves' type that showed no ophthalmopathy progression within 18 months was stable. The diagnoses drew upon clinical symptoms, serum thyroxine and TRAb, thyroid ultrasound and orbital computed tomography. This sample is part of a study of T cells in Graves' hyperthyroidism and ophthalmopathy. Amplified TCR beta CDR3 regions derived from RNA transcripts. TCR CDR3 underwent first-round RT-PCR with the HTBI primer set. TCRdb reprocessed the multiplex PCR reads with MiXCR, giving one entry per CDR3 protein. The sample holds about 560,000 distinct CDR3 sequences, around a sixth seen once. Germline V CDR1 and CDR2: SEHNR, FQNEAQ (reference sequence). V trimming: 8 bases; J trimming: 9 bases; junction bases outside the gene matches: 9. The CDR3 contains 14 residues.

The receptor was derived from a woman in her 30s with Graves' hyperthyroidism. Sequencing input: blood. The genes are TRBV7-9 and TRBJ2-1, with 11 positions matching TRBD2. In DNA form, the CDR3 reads TGTGCCAGCGGAATAGCGGGAGGGCCCGGTGAGCAGTTCTTC. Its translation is CASGIAGGPGEQFF.